The entry that follows covers one TCR beta chain sequence. The sample originates from a study of blood T cell repertoires in COVID-19. Background on the study: In each case, the material was cDNA or gDNA derived from T cells, B-cell-depleted T cells, or PBMCs.

Germline V gene data show CDR1 as SGHRS and CDR2 as YFSETQ. Trimming pared 6 bases from V and 2 bases from J, leaving 17 bases between. This CDR3 is built from 15 residues. The method was immunoSEQ multiplex PCR; TCRdb's version includes in-frame clones alone and lacks a portion of them. The sample includes about 27,000 clones, roughly 66% seen only once; the top ten take 7.3%. The clonotype was recovered from a man aged 60 to 75 with active or convalescent COVID-19. Sequencing was performed on peripheral blood. This chain uses TRBV5-1 with TRBJ2-5; D is possibly TRBD2 (5 bases). As DNA, the CDR3 is TGCGCCAGCACCTTAGCCGGACGGGGTCAAGAGACCCAGTACTTC. It translates to CASTLAGRGQETQYF.